A single sample gave rise to the 9 T cell receptor beta chains below, sequenced in a study of cytomegalovirus exposure and HLA in healthy donors (dated by TCRdb to the late 2010s). Library creation used the immunoSEQ multiplex PCR assay. Not all clones reach the TCRdb copy of this immuneACCESS table, which keeps in-frame sequences only. Checked studies attribute under half of the gap to unresolved V genes and leave the rest unexplained. The sample has about 250,000 clones on record, roughly 89% of them singletons. Of the sample, 2.6% falls within the top ten clones. Specimen: PBMCs. The receptors stem from a man younger than 35 in good health and CMV-seronegative.

This clone appeared a few times. CDR3 sequence: CASSLWRGGADTQYF. The CDR3 nucleotides read TGTGCCAGCAGCTTATGGCGCGGGGGGGCCGATACGCAGTATTTT. This chain uses TRBV7-9 with TRBJ2-3; 9 nucleotides line up with TRBD2. In germline, CDR1 is SEHNR, CDR2 FQNEAQ (reference sequence). V dropped 2 bases and J dropped 6; count of bases not matched to a gene: 6. This CDR3 contains 15 residues.

This clone occurred once. The gene calls are TRBV9 and TRBJ2-1, with 7 bases matching TRBD2. This CDR3 region has 17 residues. J lost 4 bases, V lost 0 bases, and 10 bases had no gene match. From germline, CDR1 is SGDLS and CDR2 YYNGEE. Here the CDR3 reads CASSVGPPGLSYNEQFF. CDR3 coding DNA: TGTGCCAGCAGCGTAGGGCCCCCGGGACTAAGTTACAATGAGCAGTTCTTC.

This chain joins TRBV7-9 and TRBJ2-7, with D uncertain. CDR1 and CDR2 (germline): SEHNR, FQNEAQ (reference sequence). The CDR3 loop spans 13 amino acids. Trimming shortened V by 2 bases and J by 4 bases, and 9 bases separated the two germline ends. CDR3 DNA sequence: TGTGCCAGCAGCTTACTGGGCCCTTACGAGCAGTACTTC. Translating gives CASSLLGPYEQYF. The whole variable domain, remainder taken from reference TRBV7-9 and TRBJ2-7, is DTGVSQNPRHKITKRGQNVTFRCDPISEHNRLYWYRQTLGQGPEFLTYFQNEAQLEKSRLLSDRFSAERPKGSFSTLEIQRTEQGDSAMYLCASSLLGPYEQYFGPGTRLTVT.

The rearrangement uses TRBV9 and TRBJ1-1; 7 bases fit TRBD1. Per the germline V gene, CDR1 is SGDLS and CDR2 is YYNGEE. J was trimmed by 8 bases and V by 0 bases; bases with no gene match: 4. The CDR3 length is 13 residues. The CDR3 reads CASSVGVGGEAFF. Here the CDR3 DNA reads TGTGCCAGCAGCGTAGGAGTAGGGGGCGAAGCTTTCTTT.

The chain links TRBV7-2 to TRBJ1-1, with D unclear. The germline V and J ends were trimmed by 1 base and 4 bases, with 13 bases remaining between them. Germline V CDR1 and CDR2: SGHTA, FQGNSA. CDR3 size: 15 residues. The CDR3 protein is CASSLGPGRGTEAFF. As DNA, the CDR3 is TGTGCCAGCAGCTTAGGTCCAGGCCGGGGCACTGAAGCTTTCTTT.

This clone has a handful of counts. V gene TRBV14 combines with J gene TRBJ1-2; D remains unclear. The germline V gene encodes CDR1 SGHDN and CDR2 FVKESK. This CDR3 is built from 14 residues. Trimming took off 5 bases at V and 4 bases at J, with 14 bases between the two ends. DNA for the CDR3: TGTGCCAGCAGCTCCCGAGGGAGCGGCTATGGCTACACCTTC. Its protein is CASSSRGSGYGYTF.

The chain recombines TRBV5-6 with TRBJ2-7; weak D call: TRBD1 (6 bases). Germline V gene sequence: CDR1 SGHDT, CDR2 YYEEEE. V was clipped by 1 base and J by 5 bases, with 13 bases between them. This CDR3 has 14 residues. CDR3 in DNA: TGTGCCAGCAGCTTGCAACAGGGATCTGACGAGCAGTACTTC. Translated: CASSLQQGSDEQYF.

This chain links TRBV7-6 with TRBJ2-1; D is ambiguous. CDR3 length: 13 amino acids. Trimming took off 5 bases at V and 5 bases at J, with 10 bases between the two ends. Germline loops: CDR1 SGHVS, CDR2 FNYEAQ. The CDR3 sequence is CASSPSLHNEQFF. CDR3 coding DNA: TGTGCCAGCAGCCCCTCACTCCACAATGAGCAGTTCTTC.

This clone was seen once. The V gene is TRBV28, the J gene TRBJ1-1; maybe TRBD1 (6 bases). Per germline, CDR1 MDHEN and CDR2 SYDVKM. V was trimmed by 10 bases and J by 3 bases, leaving 18 bases between them. The CDR3 is 14 amino acids. CDR3 residues: CATHSPSGDTEAFF. The CDR3 DNA reads as TGTGCCACGCATAGCCCCTCAGGGGACACTGAAGCTTTCTTT.